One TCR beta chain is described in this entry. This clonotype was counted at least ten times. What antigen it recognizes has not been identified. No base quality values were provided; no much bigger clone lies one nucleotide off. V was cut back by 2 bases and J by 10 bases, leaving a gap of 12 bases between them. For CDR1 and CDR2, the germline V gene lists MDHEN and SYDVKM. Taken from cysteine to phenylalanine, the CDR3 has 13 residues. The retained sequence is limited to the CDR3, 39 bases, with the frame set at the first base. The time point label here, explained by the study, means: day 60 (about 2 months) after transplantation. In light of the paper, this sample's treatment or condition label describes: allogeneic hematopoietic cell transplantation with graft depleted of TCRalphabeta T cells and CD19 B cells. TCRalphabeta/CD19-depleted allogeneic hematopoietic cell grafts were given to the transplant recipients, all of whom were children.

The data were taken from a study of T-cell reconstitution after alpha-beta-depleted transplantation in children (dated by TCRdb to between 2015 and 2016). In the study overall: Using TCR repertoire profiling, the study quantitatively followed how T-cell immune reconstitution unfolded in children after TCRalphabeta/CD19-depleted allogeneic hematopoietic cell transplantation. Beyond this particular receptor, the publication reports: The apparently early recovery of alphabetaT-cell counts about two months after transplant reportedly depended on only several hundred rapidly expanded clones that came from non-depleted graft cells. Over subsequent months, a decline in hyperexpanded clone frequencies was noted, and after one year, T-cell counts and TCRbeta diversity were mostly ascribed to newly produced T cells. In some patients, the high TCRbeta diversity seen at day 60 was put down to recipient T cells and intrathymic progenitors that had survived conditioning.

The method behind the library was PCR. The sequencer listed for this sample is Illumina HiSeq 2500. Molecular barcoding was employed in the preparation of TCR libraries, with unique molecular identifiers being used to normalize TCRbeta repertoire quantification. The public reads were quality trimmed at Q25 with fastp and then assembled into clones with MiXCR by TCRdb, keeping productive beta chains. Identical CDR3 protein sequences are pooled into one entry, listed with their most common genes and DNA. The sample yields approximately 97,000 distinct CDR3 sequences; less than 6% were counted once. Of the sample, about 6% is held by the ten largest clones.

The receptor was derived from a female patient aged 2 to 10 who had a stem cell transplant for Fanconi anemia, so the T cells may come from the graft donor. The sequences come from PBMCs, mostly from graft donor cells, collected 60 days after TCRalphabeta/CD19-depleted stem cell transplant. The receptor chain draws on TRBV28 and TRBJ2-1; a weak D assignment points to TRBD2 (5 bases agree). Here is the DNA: TGTGCCAGCAGTTTACATCCCGGGATAGAGCAGTTCTTC. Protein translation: CASSLHPGIEQFF.